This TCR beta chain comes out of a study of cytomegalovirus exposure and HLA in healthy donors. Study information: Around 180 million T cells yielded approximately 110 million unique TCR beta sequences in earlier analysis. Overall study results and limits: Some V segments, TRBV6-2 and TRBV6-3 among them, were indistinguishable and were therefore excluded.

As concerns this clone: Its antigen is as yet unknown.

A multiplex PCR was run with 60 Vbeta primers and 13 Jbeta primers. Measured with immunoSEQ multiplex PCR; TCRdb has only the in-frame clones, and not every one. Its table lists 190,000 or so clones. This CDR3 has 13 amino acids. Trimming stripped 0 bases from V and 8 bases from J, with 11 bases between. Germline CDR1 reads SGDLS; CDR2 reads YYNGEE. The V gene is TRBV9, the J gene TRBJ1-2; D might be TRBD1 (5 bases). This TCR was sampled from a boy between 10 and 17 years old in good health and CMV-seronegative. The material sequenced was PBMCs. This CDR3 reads CASSVDGGRGYTF. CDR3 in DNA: TGTGCCAGCAGCGTAGACGGGGGTCGCGGCTACACCTTC.